This TCR beta chain was sequenced in a study of T cells in Graves' hyperthyroidism and ophthalmopathy (dated by TCRdb to the late 2010s). Context from the whole study: Peripheral blood samples were taken at the time of initial diagnosis, prior to any treatment. An independent validation cohort of under 20 hyperthyroidism patients and about 15 patients who later progressed to ophthalmopathy tested prospective prediction of ophthalmopathy. The approximately 98 discovery patients were randomly divided into training and test sets at a 7:3 ratio. To identify TCR V-J signatures that set the groups apart, the researchers used a discovery cohort of about a hundred patients, made up of 40 to 45 with Graves' ophthalmopathy and 55 to 65 with stable Graves' hyperthyroidism. Once sampling was done, hyperthyroidism patients were given methimazole at a starting dose of 30 mg daily, whereas ophthalmopathy patients were given high-dose intravenous methylprednisolone. According to the paper, TCR Vbeta CDR3 sequencing was carried out on around 140 peripheral blood samples, which came from 40 to 45 ophthalmopathy, 75 or so hyperthyroidism and about 17 progressor patients. In addition, the study compared T-cell repertoires in thyroid tissue and in blood from roughly six Graves' hyperthyroidism patients.

From cysteine to phenylalanine, the CDR3 is 13 amino acids long. Left in the record is the CDR3 DNA by itself, 39 bases read in frame from the first base. CDR1 and CDR2, looked up from the germline V gene (reference sequence), are LGHDT and YNNKEL. Ophthalmopathy patients had moderately to severely active disease, Clinical Activity Score of at least 3, NOSPECS grade of at least 4, and duration under 3 months. Any patient with an uncontrolled infection, another autoimmune disease, pregnancy or lactation was excluded. Clinical symptoms, serum thyroxine and TRAb, thyroid ultrasound, and orbital computed tomography formed the basis for the diagnoses. PBMCs were separated from around 9.1 ml of fresh peripheral blood using Ficoll-Paque density gradient centrifugation. Total RNA was extracted using Trizol reagent, and RNA quality was assessed on an Agilent 2100 Bioanalyzer. To note about this clonotype: The specificity of this receptor is unknown. Possible read error: a much larger clone is one base away.

Study-wide conclusions, independent of this receptor: A model built on a 13 V-J signature distinguished ophthalmopathy from stable hyperthyroidism, reaching 87.88% sensitivity and around 81% specificity in cross-validation and 80%/75% in testing. Sample size was not statistically predetermined, and blinding of investigators to group allocation was not performed. In validation, the model predicted progression to ophthalmopathy a median of roughly 6.2 months before onset, with roughly 70% sensitivity and almost 75% specificity. Most expanded thyroid clonotypes (frequency above 0.001) were also found in blood, which suggests that blood repertoires may mirror thyroid immune responses.

The TCR beta CDR3 regions were amplified from the RNA transcripts. A first-round RT-PCR of the TCR CDR3 used the HTBI primer set with the Qiagen OneStep RT-PCR kit. Libraries were constructed in a second round of multiplex PCR, after which size selection and purification were carried out. The libraries were sequenced on an Illumina HiSeq2000 using paired-end 100 bp reads. As for how the authors treated the data: SOAPnuke was used to process the raw data, with reads discarded if the reads contained adapters or uncalled bases, had a mean Phred below 15, or lacked an exact constant-primer or identifier match. COPE v1.2.5 was used to merge high-quality paired reads, and clonotypes were defined as unique nucleotide sequences. MiTCR v1.1 was used to align clonotypes to the IMGT TRBV, TRBD and TRBJ reference segments. The analysis was restricted to V-J combinations with a frequency above 0.0001, which together covered approximately 99% of the repertoires. A TCS score was defined as the ratio of F50 (clonal expansion) to E x V (chaos), with BLOSUM62-based TCRdist applied between CDR3 peptides within each V-J. Welch's t-statistics and random forest reduced 500 to 550 V-J features to 10 to 15, which were used in a naive Bayes classifier (R e1071). The raw public data were reprocessed by TCRdb itself: fastp quality trimming at Q25, MiXCR clonotype calling, in-frame beta chains only. When rows share a CDR3 protein, they turn into one entry using the most common DNA and genes. The authors' filters were not applied to this entry. This sample holds about 330,000 distinct CDR3 sequences; around 13% were observed only once. The ten largest clones take up 34% of the sample.

The sample taken for sequencing was blood. This receptor chain uses TRBV3-1 and TRBJ2-1, with no reliable assignment of the D segment. The clonotype was recovered from a middle-aged woman with Graves' ophthalmopathy. The DNA sequence follows: TGTGCCAGCAGCCAAGACAGAAACAATGAGCAGCTCTTC. Translation gives CASSQDRNNEQLF.